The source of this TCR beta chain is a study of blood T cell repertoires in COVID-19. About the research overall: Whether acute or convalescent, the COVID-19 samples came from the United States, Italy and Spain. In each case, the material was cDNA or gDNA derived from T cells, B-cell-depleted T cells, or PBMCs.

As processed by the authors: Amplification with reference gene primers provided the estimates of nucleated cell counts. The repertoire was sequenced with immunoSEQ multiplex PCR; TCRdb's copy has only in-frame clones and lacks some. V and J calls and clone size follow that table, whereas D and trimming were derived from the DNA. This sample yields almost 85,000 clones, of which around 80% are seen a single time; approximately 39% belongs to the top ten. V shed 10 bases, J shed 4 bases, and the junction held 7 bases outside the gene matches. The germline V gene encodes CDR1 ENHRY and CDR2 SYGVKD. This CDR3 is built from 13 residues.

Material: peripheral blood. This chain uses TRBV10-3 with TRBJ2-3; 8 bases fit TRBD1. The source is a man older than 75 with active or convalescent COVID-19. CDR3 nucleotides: TGTGCCACCACGACAGGGGTACCAGATACGCAGTATTTT. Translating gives CATTTGVPDTQYF.